The TCR beta chain described here comes from a study of blood T cell repertoires in COVID-19. Some clones are missing from TCRdb's copy, which holds only in-frame ones; the method was immunoSEQ multiplex PCR. Among hundreds of thousands of clones listed, approximately 92% were seen once. The V end lost 1 base, the J end lost 6 bases, and 11 bases lay between the germline ends. The CDR3 is 14 residues long. Germline V gene lookup returns CDR1 SGHRS and CDR2 YFSETQ. What was sequenced was PBMCs or T cells enriched from blood (not recorded which). The clonotype originates from a man aged 18 to 35 who had recovered from COVID-19. The V and J genes are TRBV5-1 and TRBJ2-1, with D maybe TRBD2 (6 bases). Here the CDR3 DNA reads TGCGCCAGCAGCTTGCTGGCGCGGGGCAATGAGCAGTTCTTC. This gives the protein CASSLLARGNEQFF.